These 27 T cell receptor beta chains came from one sample sequenced in a study of cytomegalovirus exposure and HLA in healthy donors. Vbeta (60) and Jbeta (13) primers were used in the PCR. Libraries were prepared by immunoSEQ multiplex PCR; TCRdb keeps only in-frame clonotypes and omits some of them. The repertoire consists of roughly 180,000 clones, with 75% to 90% occurring once and the leading ten covering about 1.3%. Sequenced input: PBMCs. Receptors were obtained from a girl under 18 in good health and CMV-seropositive.

V and J are TRBV9 and TRBJ1-2; a weak D match, TRBD1 (5 bases). The germline V gene has CDR1 SGDLS and CDR2 YYNGEE. Trimming cost V 1 base and J 5 bases, with 9 bases left between them. The CDR3 consists of 13 residues. The CDR3 DNA sequence: TGTGCCAGCAGCGTACCAGGGACTTATGGCTACACCTTC. Translated: CASSVPGTYGYTF.

V is TRBV19 and J is TRBJ2-7, with D possibly matching TRBD1 (5 bases). Trimming took off 5 bases at V and 0 bases at J, with 14 bases between the two ends. CDR1 LNHDA and CDR2 SQIVND come from the germline V gene (reference sequence). The CDR3 has 15 residues. CDR3 sequence (DNA): TGTGCCAGTAGTGTAACGACAGCTCCCTCCTACGAGCAGTACTTC. This sequence encodes CASSVTTAPSYEQYF.

This chain links TRBV7-2 with TRBJ2-5; no definite D call. Germline V gene lookup returns CDR1 SGHTA and CDR2 FQGNSA. The CDR3 is made up of 13 amino acids. The V gene lost 5 bases and the J gene lost 5 bases, with 12 bases spanning the gap. The CDR3 DNA reads TGTGCCAGCAGCCGAGGCCCCCCCGAGACCCAGTACTTC. Protein: CASSRGPPETQYF.

This clone was counted only a few times. The rearrangement links TRBV5-1 to TRBJ2-2; TRBD1 aligns across 9 bases. V lost 0 bases to trimming and J lost 3 bases; unmatched junction nucleotides: 3. Germline V gene sequence: CDR1 SGHRS, CDR2 YFSETQ. The CDR3 length is 16 residues. The CDR3 DNA follows: TGCGCCAGCAGCTTGGGGGACAGGGAAGACACCGGGGAGCTGTTTTTT. It translates to CASSLGDREDTGELFF.

This clone is a singleton in its sample. This chain joins TRBV5-8 and TRBJ2-7, with D perhaps TRBD1 (6 bases). The V gene lost 7 bases and the J gene lost 2 bases, with 13 bases spanning the gap. The CDR3 is 13 residues long. Germline V gene lookup returns CDR1 SGHTS and CDR2 YDEGEE. The CDR3 coding sequence is TGTGCCAGCGGCCCAGGGGACCCCTACGAGCAGTACTTC. Translating it yields CASGPGDPYEQYF.

J is TRBJ2-7 and V is TRBV6-6, with TRBD2 matching over 14 bases. After removal of 2 bases from V and 6 bases from J, the junction contained 3 bases not matched to a gene. Germline V lookup: CDR1 MNHNY, CDR2 SVGAGI (reference sequence). This CDR3 is 15 amino acids long. CDR3 nucleotides: TGTGCCAGCAGTTACGTCGGACTAGCGGGAGGCGAGCAGTACTTC. It is translated as CASSYVGLAGGEQYF.

The CDR3 spells CASSEGLAGGQETQYF. CDR3 in DNA: TGCGCCAGCAGCGAGGGACTAGCGGGCGGGCAAGAGACCCAGTACTTC. The gene calls are TRBV5-1 and TRBJ2-5; 12 positions match TRBD2. The germline V gene encodes CDR1 SGHRS and CDR2 YFSETQ. Trimming took 4 bases from V and 2 from J; bases not matched to a gene: 6. The CDR3 is made up of 16 amino acids.

This chain joins TRBV5-6 and TRBJ2-3; unclear D gene. The CDR3 runs to 15 residues. Germline CDR1 reads SGHDT; CDR2 reads YYEEEE. The V end was cut by 0 bases, the J end by 1 base, with 9 bases between. The CDR3 region has the DNA TGTGCCAGCAGCTTGGGGCAAGCGCGCACAGATACGCAGTATTTT. Translating it yields CASSLGQARTDTQYF.

Only a few counts were recorded for this clone. The chain couples TRBV27 to TRBJ2-2; TRBD2 aligns across 14 bases. Trimming at V came to 5 bases and at J to 5 bases, leaving 10 bases not matched to a gene. The CDR3 totals 18 residues. Per germline, CDR1 MNHEY and CDR2 SMNVEV (reference sequence). The CDR3 loop reads CASSHTRRLAGGTGELFF. The CDR3 DNA reads as TGTGCCAGCAGTCATACCCGCCGACTAGCGGGAGGGACCGGGGAGCTGTTTTTT.

This clone has more than one count but fewer than ten. V gene TRBV4-3 combines with J gene TRBJ2-7; maybe TRBD2 (6 bases). The CDR3 runs 14 residues. Per germline, CDR1 LGHNA and CDR2 YSLEER. V lost 4 bases, J lost 3 bases, and 13 bases lay in between. Here the CDR3 reads CASSPFDGSYEQYF. The CDR3 DNA reads as TGCGCCAGCAGCCCTTTCGACGGGAGCTACGAGCAGTACTTC.

This clone was observed a handful of times. In DNA form, the CDR3 reads TGTGCCAGCAGCGCGACAGGGGGGCTAGGAGAGACCCAGTACTTC. The encoded protein is CASSATGGLGETQYF. The chain combines TRBV7-6 with TRBJ2-5; 9 bases align to TRBD1. The CDR3 covers 15 residues. V lost 5 bases and J lost 4; bases outside the gene matches: 8. Germline V CDR1 and CDR2: SGHVS, FNYEAQ.

The J gene is TRBJ1-2, the V gene TRBV5-1; TRBD1 might be the D (5 bases). CDR1 and CDR2 from the germline V gene are SGHRS and YFSETQ. This CDR3 comprises 14 residues. The V gene lost 3 bases and the J gene lost 2 bases, with 11 bases spanning the gap. This CDR3 reads CASSSGPGNYGYTF. The CDR3 DNA reads TGCGCCAGCAGCTCCGGCCCAGGGAACTATGGCTACACCTTC. Based on the CDR3 plus reference TRBV5-1 and TRBJ1-2, the full variable domain is KAGVTQTPRYLIKTRGQQVTLSCSPISGHRSVSWYQQTPGQGLQFLFEYFSETQRNKGNFPGRFSGRQFSNSRSEMNVSTLELGDSALYLCASSSGPGNYGYTFGSGTRLTVV.

This rearrangement joins TRBV7-3 to TRBJ2-6, with D perhaps matching TRBD1 (6 bases). Germline V gene lookup returns CDR1 SGHTA and CDR2 FQGTGA. The V and J ends lost 4 bases and 0 bases respectively, with 13 bases between them. The length of the CDR3 is 17 residues. The CDR3 spells CASSSRTDYSGANVLTF. Here the CDR3 DNA reads TGTGCCAGCAGCTCCCGGACAGACTACTCTGGGGCCAACGTCCTGACTTTC.

The chain uses TRBV5-1 and TRBJ2-1; 10 positions match TRBD2. In germline, CDR1 is SGHRS, CDR2 YFSETQ. Trimming cost V 3 bases and J 4 bases; bases outside gene matches: 7. The CDR3 consists of 16 residues. The CDR3 DNA follows: TGCGCCAGCAGCTCCGTAGGAGCGGGAGGGTACAATGAGCAGTTCTTC. Amino acids: CASSSVGAGGYNEQFF.

The table lists this clone with a count of one. The rearrangement joins TRBV11-2 to TRBJ2-1, with a tentative D call TRBD2 (5 bases). This CDR3 has 16 residues. CDR1 and CDR2 (germline): SGHAT, FQNNGV. The germline V and J ends were trimmed by 1 base and 5 bases, with 15 bases remaining between them. Written as DNA, the CDR3 is TGTGCCAGCAGCTTAGTCCCACTAGACGTCGACAATGAGCAGTTCTTC. It is translated as CASSLVPLDVDNEQFF.

Only a few counts were recorded for this clone. The chain carries TRBV6-1 and TRBJ2-5; tentative D call: TRBD1 (6 bases). This CDR3 is built from 15 residues. Trimming stripped 0 bases from V and 5 bases from J, with 13 bases between. Germline values: CDR1 MNHNS, CDR2 SASEGT. For the CDR3, the DNA is TGTGCCAGCAGTGAAGCCCTGATCAGGGGTGAGACCCAGTACTTC. Its protein product is CASSEALIRGETQYF.

The chain is built from TRBV5-4 and TRBJ2-4; no clear D. Trimming shortened V by 0 bases and J by 7 bases, and 8 bases separated the two germline ends. Germline V gene lookup returns CDR1 SGHNT and CDR2 YYREEE (reference sequence). This CDR3 comprises 13 residues. The CDR3 reads CASSLDRTNIQYF. Written as DNA, the CDR3 is TGTGCCAGCAGCTTGGACAGAACCAACATTCAGTACTTC.

The chain has TRBV2 and TRBJ2-7; 13 positions match TRBD2. Trimming cost V 4 bases and J 2 bases; bases outside gene matches: 5. Germline values: CDR1 SNHLY, CDR2 FYNNEI. The CDR3 extends over 16 amino acids. In nucleotides, the CDR3 is TGTGCCAGCAGTGGACCGGGACTAGCGGGGACCTACGAGCAGTACTTC. The encoded protein is CASSGPGLAGTYEQYF. Using reference TRBV2 and TRBJ2-7 for the parts outside the CDR3, the full variable domain is EPEVTQTPSHQVTQMGQEVILRCVPISNHLYFYWYRQILGQKVEFLVSFYNNEISEKSEIFDDQFSVERPDGSNFTLKIRSTKLEDSAMYFCASSGPGLAGTYEQYFGPGTRLTVT.

The chain recombines TRBV6-4 with TRBJ1-1; 7 bases fit TRBD1. The CDR3 has 14 residues. Losses at the gene ends were 5 bases for V and 4 bases for J; bases not matched to a gene: 7. The V gene's germline CDR1 is MRHNA and CDR2 SNTAGT. CDR3 DNA: TGTGCCAGCAGTTCACAAACAGGGGCCACTGAAGCTTTCTTT. Its protein product is CASSSQTGATEAFF.

This sequence joins TRBV6-5 and TRBJ2-1; no firm D call. The germline CDR1 and CDR2 sequences are MNHEY and SVGAGI. This CDR3 has 14 amino acids. V gave up 6 bases and J gave up 3 bases, with 12 bases separating them. The CDR3 reads CASRLEANYNEQFF. The CDR3 DNA is TGTGCCAGCAGGTTAGAAGCGAACTACAATGAGCAGTTCTTC.

V and J are TRBV5-8 and TRBJ1-5; D is unresolved. CDR1 and CDR2 from the germline V gene are SGHTS and YDEGEE. The CDR3 consists of 14 residues. Between the trimmed V and J ends, which lost 1 base and 5 bases, there was a span of 10 bases. CDR3 DNA sequence: TGTGCCAGCAGCTTGAGGACGGGAGATCAGCCCCAGCATTTT. Amino acid sequence: CASSLRTGDQPQHF.

CDR3 nucleotide sequence: TGTGCCAGCTCCCTCAGCGGGTACAATGAGCAGTTCTTC. It encodes CASSLSGYNEQFF. V gene TRBV18 combines with J gene TRBJ2-1; D possibly corresponds to TRBD2 (6 bases). The V and J ends lost 6 bases and 4 bases respectively, with 10 bases between them. The CDR3 loop spans 13 amino acids. Germline-derived CDR1 and CDR2 are KGHSH and LQKENI.

This chain joins TRBV25-1 and TRBJ2-1, with D maybe TRBD1 (5 bases). Germline V gives CDR1 MGHDK, CDR2 SYGVNS. This CDR3 is built from 13 residues. The V end was cut by 2 bases, the J end by 10 bases, with 12 bases between. CDR3 DNA: TGTGCCAGCAGTGAACCCCCGCGACAGGAGCAGTTCTTC. Protein sequence: CASSEPPRQEQFF.

This clone was observed a handful of times. This sequence joins TRBV25-1 and TRBJ2-1; D may be TRBD1 (5 bases). Germline V gives CDR1 MGHDK, CDR2 SYGVNS. This CDR3 spans 14 amino acids. The V end lost 6 bases, the J end lost 8 bases, and 17 bases lay between the germline ends. CDR3 sequence: CASRAWAGSDEQFF. The DNA for the CDR3 is TGTGCCAGCAGGGCCTGGGCAGGGTCGGATGAGCAGTTCTTC.

The chain joins TRBV4-1 to TRBJ1-6, with D unclear. CDR1 MGHRA and CDR2 YSYEKL come from the germline V gene. CDR3 size: 13 residues. V was cut by 1 base and J by 10 bases, with 8 bases left in between. CDR3 amino acids: CASSQVGLSPLHF. CDR3 sequence (DNA): TGCGCCAGCAGCCAAGTTGGACTCTCACCCCTCCACTTT.

The chain uses TRBV19 and TRBJ2-3; 8 nucleotides match TRBD1. J lost 1 base, V lost 5 bases, and 8 bases had no gene match. Germline CDR1 LNHDA, CDR2 SQIVND (reference sequence). This CDR3 spans 16 amino acids. The CDR3 spells CASSWWQGAGTDTQYF. CDR3 bases: TGTGCCAGTAGTTGGTGGCAGGGGGCAGGCACAGATACGCAGTATTTT.

This clone has just a few counts. The CDR3 is CASRGLGNTIYF. CDR3 DNA: TGTGCCAGCAGGGGGCTAGGAAACACCATATATTTT. The chain carries TRBV27 and TRBJ1-3; the D gene is possibly TRBD1 (5 bases). Between the trimmed V and J ends, which lost 6 bases and 4 bases, there was a span of 7 bases. Germline CDR1 and CDR2: MNHEY and SMNVEV (reference sequence). The CDR3 covers 12 residues.